This is a list of T cell receptor beta chains from one sample in a study of blood T cell repertoires in COVID-19. Sequenced by immunoSEQ multiplex PCR; TCRdb stores in-frame clones only, minus some. The sample holds around 200,000 clones, approximately 79% seen once. The sample comprised peripheral blood. The receptor source for this set is a woman between 50 and 59 years old with acute or convalescent COVID-19. The CDR3 runs from the conserved cysteine through the conserved F or W. The D gene is left open where the match is weak. Clone size, where shown, is once, few, many, or a class for clones that have expanded.

d_call	v_call	clone_size	j_call	cdr3_aa	cdr3_nt
.	TRBV29-1	once	TRBJ2-1	CSVEPPFGEQFF	TGCAGCGTTGAACCCCCGTTCGGTGAGCAGTTCTTC
TRBD1	TRBV5-1	.	TRBJ1-4	CASSSGTGNEKLFF	TGCGCCAGCAGCTCTGGGACAGGGAATGAAAAACTGTTTTTT
.	TRBV6-6	.	TRBJ1-5	CASSTRDPAGNQPQHF	TGTGCCAGCAGTACCCGGGATCCGGCGGGCAATCAGCCCCAGCATTTT
.	TRBV28	few	TRBJ1-1	CASSLGQPLGNTEAFF	TGTGCCAGCAGTTTAGGACAGCCTCTAGGGAACACTGAAGCTTTCTTT
.	TRBV12-3/TRBV12-4	once	TRBJ1-2	CASRERTDRGYTF	TGTGCCAGCAGAGAAAGGACGGATAGGGGGTACACCTTC
.	TRBV30	.	TRBJ1-6	CAWSLDVAGVSPLHF	TGTGCCTGGAGTTTAGACGTGGCTGGAGTTTCACCCCTCCACTTT
.	TRBV6-6	.	TRBJ2-3	CASSSVLTDTQYF	TGTGCCAGCAGTTCGGTCCTCACAGATACGCAGTATTTT
TRBD2	TRBV10-3	.	TRBJ2-2	CAIRGTSGNTGELFF	TGTGCCATCAGGGGGACTAGCGGGAACACCGGGGAGCTGTTTTTT
.	TRBV7-9	.	TRBJ2-2	CASLRANTGELFF	TGTGCCAGCCTCCGGGCGAACACCGGGGAGCTGTTTTTT
TRBD1	TRBV18	.	TRBJ1-6	CASSPKGQGSNSPLHF	TGTGCCAGCTCACCGAAGGGACAGGGCTCGAATTCACCCCTCCACTTT
.	TRBV28	.	TRBJ1-1	CASSGRGYNEAFF	TGTGCCAGTTCTGGTAGGGGTTATAATGAAGCTTTCTTT
TRBD2	TRBV24-1	.	TRBJ2-3	CATSGSSGISIRWRDTQYF	TGTGCCACCAGTGGCAGTAGCGGGATCAGTATCCGGTGGAGAGATACGCAGTATTTT
TRBD1	TRBV3-1/TRBV3-2	.	TRBJ1-2	CASSQGHTNRGNGGYTF	TGTGCCAGCAGCCAAGGACACACCAACAGGGGGAACGGTGGCTACACCTTC
.	TRBV7-8	few	TRBJ2-5	CASSPGETQYF	TGTGCCAGCAGCCCCGGAGAGACCCAGTACTTC
.	TRBV7-2	few	TRBJ1-3	CASSWGGQGNTIYF	TGTGCCAGCAGCTGGGGTGGACAGGGAAACACCATATATTTT
.	TRBV11-2	.	TRBJ1-1	CASSYLQGTGEAFF	TGTGCCAGCAGCTACTTACAGGGAACGGGTGAAGCTTTCTTT
.	TRBV9	.	TRBJ1-6	CASSVAWGQGSPLHF	TGTGCCAGCAGCGTAGCATGGGGGCAGGGATCACCCCTCCACTTT
.	TRBV28	.	TRBJ1-6	CASSLSAGTNSPLHF	TGTGCCAGCAGTTTATCGGCAGGAACTAATTCACCCCTCCACTTT
TRBD1	TRBV5-6	.	TRBJ1-2	CASSLGQAGGYTF	TGTGCCAGCAGCTTAGGACAGGCCGGTGGCTACACCTTC
.	TRBV28	.	TRBJ1-4	CASSFGQLNEKLFF	TGTGCCAGCAGTTTTGGACAGCTTAATGAAAAACTGTTTTTT
TRBD1	TRBV9	.	TRBJ2-7	CASSDIMGQGREQYF	TGTGCCAGCAGCGACATAATGGGACAGGGACGGGAGCAGTACTTC
TRBD1	TRBV18	.	TRBJ1-4	CASSPGRDSEKLFF	TGTGCCAGCTCACCAGGCCGGGACAGTGAAAAACTGTTTTTT
.	TRBV6-5	.	TRBJ1-4	CASRLDEGESEKLFF	TGTGCCAGCAGGTTGGACGAGGGGGAATCTGAAAAACTGTTTTTT
TRBD2	TRBV7-2	.	TRBJ2-2	CASSVSGTNTGELFF	TGTGCCAGCAGCGTTAGCGGGACAAACACCGGGGAGCTGTTTTTT
.	TRBV19	.	TRBJ2-6	CASREDMLSGANVLTF	TGTGCCAGTAGGGAAGACATGCTCTCTGGGGCCAACGTCCTGACTTTC
.	TRBV5-6	.	TRBJ2-7	CASSLTGSGDEQYF	TGTGCCAGCAGCTTGACGGGATCGGGAGACGAGCAGTACTTC
TRBD1	TRBV6-5	.	TRBJ2-7	CASRGQLYEQYF	TGTGCCAGCAGGGGACAGCTCTACGAGCAGTACTTC
TRBD1	TRBV19	.	TRBJ1-5	CATRGTGGTRSNQPQHF	TGTGCCACCAGAGGGACAGGGGGCACAAGGAGCAATCAGCCCCAGCATTTT
TRBD1	TRBV15	.	TRBJ2-7	CATSRGGQGQGAYEQYF	TGTGCCACCAGCAGAGGGGGCCAGGGACAGGGAGCCTACGAGCAGTACTTC
TRBD2	TRBV6-6	few	TRBJ2-1	CASSYIPSGAYNEQFF	TGTGCCAGCAGTTACATCCCTAGCGGAGCCTACAATGAGCAGTTCTTC
.	TRBV21-1	.	TRBJ1-2	CASSKISVGGDGYTF	TGTGCCAGCAGCAAAATCTCCGTAGGGGGCGATGGCTACACCTTC
.	TRBV20-1	.	TRBJ1-5	CSASPGQLYQPQHF	TGCAGTGCTAGTCCGGGACAATTATATCAGCCCCAGCATTTT
TRBD2	TRBV6-5	.	TRBJ2-1	CASSTGLGSDNEQFF	TGTGCCAGCAGCACGGGACTAGGTAGCGACAATGAGCAGTTCTTC
TRBD2	TRBV2	.	TRBJ2-3	CASRSTSGRTPSYF	TGTGCCAGCAGGTCAACTAGCGGGAGAACTCCGAGTTATTTT
.	TRBV10-3	once	TRBJ2-7	CAISESGSGTPYEQYF	TGTGCCATCAGTGAGTCGGGTAGCGGAACCCCCTACGAGCAGTACTTC
.	TRBV25-1	.	TRBJ1-1	CASSDPAGGIEAFF	TGTGCCAGCAGTGACCCAGCCGGGGGTATTGAAGCTTTCTTT
.	TRBV9	.	TRBJ2-3	CASSEGGFRGPSTDTQYF	TGTGCCAGCAGCGAGGGGGGGTTTAGAGGCCCCTCCACAGATACGCAGTATTTT
.	TRBV30	.	TRBJ2-2	CAWSQSKTGELFF	TGTGCCTGGAGTCAATCTAAGACCGGGGAGCTGTTTTTT
.	TRBV7-2	.	TRBJ2-7	CASSLGSGSTPYEQYF	TGTGCCAGCAGCTTAGGGTCGGGTAGCACACCCTACGAGCAGTACTTC
.	TRBV28	.	TRBJ1-5	CASSLRAGANQPQHF	TGTGCCAGCAGTTTACGGGCAGGGGCAAATCAGCCCCAGCATTTT
TRBD1	TRBV19	medium-sized	TRBJ2-2	CASSRQGQNTGELFF	TGTGCCAGTAGTAGACAGGGGCAGAACACCGGGGAGCTGTTTTTT
.	TRBV25-1	.	TRBJ1-2	CASSDSGYGYTF	TGTGCCAGCAGTGATTCAGGGTATGGCTACACCTTC
.	TRBV4-1	.	TRBJ2-7	CASSQTLDSLYEQYF	TGCGCCAGCAGCCAGACCTTGGACAGCCTTTACGAGCAGTACTTC
TRBD2	TRBV5-4	.	TRBJ2-1	CASSKGRASGRNEQFF	TGTGCCAGCAGCAAGGGGAGGGCTAGCGGTCGGAATGAGCAGTTCTTC
.	TRBV11-3	.	TRBJ1-1	CASSFVADTEAFF	TGTGCCAGCAGCTTTGTAGCCGACACTGAAGCTTTCTTT
TRBD1	TRBV30	few	TRBJ1-6	CAWREGQSNSPLHF	TGTGCCTGGAGGGAGGGACAGTCTAATTCACCCCTCCACTTT
TRBD1	TRBV15	few	TRBJ2-6	CATRPTGGIRTGANVLTF	TGTGCCACTAGGCCGACAGGGGGCATAAGGACTGGGGCCAACGTCCTGACTTTC
.	TRBV6-1	.	TRBJ1-2	CASSEGAGGYTF	TGTGCCAGCAGTGAGGGGGCCGGAGGCTACACCTTC
.	TRBV11-3	.	TRBJ2-1	CASSLTSSNEQFF	TGTGCCAGCAGCCTTACTTCTAGCAATGAGCAGTTCTTC
.	TRBV19	.	TRBJ1-1	CALGGSPREDTEAFF	TGTGCCTTGGGGGGGAGCCCGAGGGAGGACACTGAAGCTTTCTTT